This T cell receptor (beta chain) comes out of a study of cytomegalovirus exposure and HLA in healthy donors (dated by TCRdb to about 2017). Regarding the study in general: In an earlier analysis of some 550 of the donors, about 270 Gb of sequence data and 90 million to 120 million unique TCR beta sequences from 180 million or so T cells were reported. An early release that covered about 640 HLA-typed donors contained approximately 300 gigabases of sequencing data and 80 million or so unique TCR sequences. Of the roughly 400 genotyped donors, 65% to 90% were placed in the genetic ancestry cluster associated with self-reported Caucasian donors. The study aimed to test whether cataloging public T cell receptors could reveal signatures of past pathogen exposure. The study used immunosequencing to profile the T cell repertoires of 670 or so subjects and linked those repertoires to cytomegalovirus serostatus. Along with the roughly 700-subject first cohort, a separate validation cohort of around 110 different subjects was used. To predict cytomegalovirus infection status, the study brought together high-throughput TCR immunosequencing, statistical association of individual TCRs with disease status, and machine learning. A later analysis re-examined previously published TCR beta repertoires from more than 550 donors and added high-resolution HLA genotyping to investigate patterns of TCR occurrence. In the later analysis, no new phenotypic data were used to find candidate immune exposures; instead, reliance was placed on TCR beta sequences and their occurrence across donors. An earlier analysis of around 540 of the donors applied high-throughput TCR beta sequencing to assess whether each TCR beta V gene segment acted as functional or pseudogenic. Donor age, sex, ethnicity and CMV serostatus were collected together with the repertoire data. In a later genetic analysis, genome-wide SNP genotypes for about 65% of the roughly 670 donors were used, and that subset was treated as a discovery cohort. Every discovery cohort repertoire had been produced on one sequencing platform. HLA typing included class I and class II loci at four-digit resolution. Typing coverage varied by locus: 629-630 donors for A, B, C, DRB1 and DQB1; roughly 510 for DQA1; some 610 for DPA1; around 490 for DPB1. Because of strong linkage in the cohort, roughly five DR-DQ haplotypes were treated as single units for association and clustering. Across approximately 400 genotyped donors of the cohort, an average of about 240,000 unique TCR beta nucleotide sequences per donor were sequenced, and around 19% of those sequences were non-productive. What the research found in general, with its limitations: Across donors, most TCR sequences were observed very rarely, whereas some public TCRs were present in many individuals. When HLA alleles, especially DR and DQ, strongly co-occurred, TCR associations were difficult to assign to individual alleles. A cluster of highly shared sequence variants was judged likely to be a technical artifact of the sequencing pipeline. Compared with equally common non-associated chains, HLA-associated TCR beta chains in a later analysis were more clonally expanded and had lower generation probabilities. A further reported finding was that TCR beta sequences accurately predicted the HLA-A and HLA-B alleles for most subjects in the first cohort. In a later analysis, several top co-occurrence clusters were reported to appear linked to parvovirus B19, influenza, CMV and Epstein-Barr virus. Only TCR beta chains were sequenced in this cohort, and the absence of alpha or paired-chain data limited detectable features. In an earlier analysis of more than 500 of the donors, most TCR beta V segments appeared in productive rearrangements about 87% or about 30% of the time, broadly matching IMGT annotations. Because some donors lacked HLA typing at each locus, the association tests relied only on the typed subset. According to a later genetic analysis, donors in an Asian-associated ancestry cluster had fewer N-insertions in productive TCRs than the approximately 650-donor mean. Sequencing depth was assumed to be roughly uniform across donors in the presence/absence analyses, though that assumption may not hold. In a later analysis, the rate of TCR association differed among HLA loci, with DRB1 alleles having the most associated TCRs and HLA-C alleles having the fewest. In vitro tests confirmed that a few of the cytomegalovirus-associated TCR beta chains recognize cytomegalovirus antigens. Correlated functional status among segregating V segments might be attributable to linkage disequilibrium, but an unknown experimental factor could not be ruled out. V-gene and J-gene trimming of TCR beta chains was associated with a missense DCLRE1C variant in a later genetic analysis, and the association was replicated in an independent cohort. Cytomegalovirus status was reported to be diagnosed by the classifier with high specificity and sensitivity in both the original and validation cohorts. A later analysis found that most CMV-associated TCR beta chains appeared HLA-restricted, with HLA associations seemingly driven largely by CMV exposure. It was suggested by the authors that the approach could potentially be generalized to other disease states and immunological phenotypes. In the study, roughly 160 TCR beta chains were listed as associated with cytomegalovirus. CMV serostatus was the only immune exposure information available for the cohort. The earlier analysis of a few hundred of the donors excluded about 16 rarely observed V segments, including chromosome 9 orphons, because counts were too low. At a false discovery rate of 0.05, a later analysis linked under 20,000 TCR beta sequences to specific HLA alleles.

The library was built by means of the immunoSEQ multiplex PCR assay. The multiplex PCR relied on a mix of 60 forward primers for TCR Vbeta segments and 13 reverse primers for TCR Jbeta segments. The CDR3 region of rearranged TCR beta genes was amplified from genomic DNA with a multiplex PCR assay. The amplified TCR beta libraries were sequenced on the Illumina HiSeq System as 87-base-pair reads. The authors' pipeline ran thus. Across the 666 repertoires, a later analysis counted roughly 84 million unique TCR beta chains, some 11 million of which were shared by at least two donors. Raw reads were error-corrected and collapsed into unique sequences with a nearest-neighbor algorithm that merged closely related sequences to remove PCR and sequencing errors. CDR3 sequences were aligned to IMGT reference sequences to assign V, D and J gene segments. For a sequence to be retained, a match of at least six nucleotides was required to both a V gene segment and a J gene segment. Rearrangements were called productive when the CDR3 lacked stop codons and stayed in frame with V and J; all others were non-productive. Following IMGT convention, CDR3 was defined as the stretch from the second conserved V-encoded cysteine to the conserved J-encoded phenylalanine. In an earlier analysis of approximately 590 of the donors, sequences lacking an unambiguous match to a single V gene segment were excluded. An earlier analysis of 587 of the donors classified V segments as functional when productive rearrangements were above 56.7% and as segregating when the standard deviation between donors was above 5%. To diagnose cytomegalovirus status from the catalog of TCR beta chain sequences, a statistical classification framework was built. V and J gene assignment, in a later analysis, came from comparing TCR nucleotide sequences with IMGT/GENE-DB human TR gene sequences. In a later analysis, CDR3 sequences and most-parsimonious VDJ recombination scenarios were assigned using the TCRdist pipeline. In a later analysis, each TCR beta chain was defined by its CDR3 amino acid sequence together with its V-gene family, and reads lacking a unique V-gene family were excluded. To address suspected cross-contamination and a sequencing artifact, a later analysis removed several hundred highly shared, low-generation-probability nucleotide sequences. In a later analysis, a clonal expansion index for each public chain was calculated from normalized within-repertoire ranks of inferred template counts. Generation probabilities in a later analysis came from a VDJ recombination model fitted to out-of-frame rearrangements, and those results were checked against IGoR. A later analysis scored TCR-TCR, TCR-HLA and TCR-CMV co-occurrence with hypergeometric tests, applying a repertoire-size bias correction to TCR pairs. False discovery rates were estimated in a later analysis by permuting HLA or CMV assignments 20 times. In a later analysis, co-occurring TCRs were grouped using DBSCAN, with TCRdist sequence similarity added in when clustering inside HLA-allele-positive subsets. Co-occurrence clustering excluded repertoires with fewer than 30,000 or more than 120,000 public chains, plus five with anomalous nucleotide sharing. What TCRdb holds here is the immuneACCESS table cut down to in-frame rearrangements. Part of the clones is not present; checked against another copy, under half of the missing clones reflect an unresolved V gene, and the others are unexplained. V, J and clone size were drawn from that table, and D and trimming were deduced from the DNA. The sample contains 110,000 to 150,000 clones, around 10% of them found a single time. The ten largest clonotypes hold approximately 1.8% of the sample.

The cohort comprised 670 or so healthy bone marrow donors. All cohort members were sampled while nominally healthy, although unrecorded immune exposures were likely present. The donor tested CMV seronegative and was one of the 352 seronegative cohort members. Each donor provided a peripheral blood sample, and peripheral blood mononuclear cells were used for TCR beta sequencing. Genomic DNA extraction from the blood cell samples was performed with the Qiagen DNeasy Blood Extraction Kit. Concerning this clone itself: Its binding antigen is unknown. Base qualities are not at hand, and no much larger clone is one base apart.

The sample comprised PBMCs. The receptor's source is a male donor in good health and CMV-seronegative.

Read as DNA, the sequence is TGTGCCAGCAGGACTAGGGACCGAAACCCCTACGAGCAGTACTTC. Its coded protein is CASRTRDRNPYEQYF. In this chain, TRBV6-5 is recombined with TRBJ2-7; the D gene is possibly TRBD2, with 6 bases matching. At the junction V is shortened by 6 bases and J by 2 bases, with 17 bases in between. The germline V gene sets CDR1 to MNHEY and CDR2 to SVGAGI. The CDR3 runs 15 residues from the cysteine to the phenylalanine. Of all the DNA, just the CDR3 is kept, 45 bases in frame from base 1.